This T cell receptor (beta chain) was documented in a study of T-cell memory formation after mild COVID-19. Study in general: Largely, TCR clusters stayed within a single donor.

The table lists this clonotype with a few counts. Antigen unknown. Between the trimmed V and J ends, which lost 4 bases and 0 bases, there was a span of 19 bases. The CDR3 totals 18 residues. Germline CDR1 is LGHNA and CDR2 is YNFKEQ. General study points: Among CD4+ contracting clones, most were CM and EM, and CD8+ ones EMRA.

cDNA libraries for TCR alpha and TCR beta, carrying sample barcodes and UMIs, came from 5'RACE with constant-segment primers. Each CDR3 protein is one row after TCRdb ran MiXCR on the 5' RACE reads. The repertoire consists of about 100,000 distinct CDR3 sequences, with 11% occurring once and the leading ten covering roughly two fifths. Source material: PBMCs or a T cell subset sorted from them (not recorded which). The source is a young man who had mild COVID-19 (a few samples of this study predate the infection). Cell type and time point are not known. V is TRBV4-2 and J is TRBJ1-5; D is ambiguous. In DNA form, the CDR3 reads TGTGCCAGCAGCCCCCAGCCGGCCGAACTTTATAGCAATCAGCCCCAGCATTTT. Encoded protein: CASSPQPAELYSNQPQHF.